This T cell receptor (beta chain) is from a study of Ad26.COV2.S vaccination and SARS-CoV-2 variants. Looking at the study overall: The Ad26.COV2.S arm of the COV1001 trial was where the donor was placed.

Treatment defined: around 19 received Ad26.COV2.S at low or high dose, single or two shots; several received placebo; per-sample allocation not given. Sampling was done on day 63 after the first vaccine or placebo injection. Adults aged 18-55 years in Boston included the donor. Assay used: immunoSEQ multiplex PCR; TCRdb lists only in-frame clones, some missing. The repertoire holds about 680,000 clones, with roughly 90% as singletons. The sample consisted of peripheral blood, taken in a trial of Ad26.COV2.S vaccine versus placebo. The TCR sequence derives from a person aged 18-60 years who received the Ad26.COV2.S COVID-19 vaccine or a placebo.

CDR3 protein: CASSSSSTNEKLFF. The DNA of the CDR3 is TGTGCCAGCAGTTCGTCCTCAACTAATGAAAAACTGTTTTTT. The chain has TRBV6-5 and TRBJ1-4; D gene ambiguous. V dropped 4 bases and J dropped 0 bases, with 6 bases sitting between them. The CDR3 runs 14 residues. CDR1 is MNHEY and CDR2 is SVGAGI in the germline V gene.